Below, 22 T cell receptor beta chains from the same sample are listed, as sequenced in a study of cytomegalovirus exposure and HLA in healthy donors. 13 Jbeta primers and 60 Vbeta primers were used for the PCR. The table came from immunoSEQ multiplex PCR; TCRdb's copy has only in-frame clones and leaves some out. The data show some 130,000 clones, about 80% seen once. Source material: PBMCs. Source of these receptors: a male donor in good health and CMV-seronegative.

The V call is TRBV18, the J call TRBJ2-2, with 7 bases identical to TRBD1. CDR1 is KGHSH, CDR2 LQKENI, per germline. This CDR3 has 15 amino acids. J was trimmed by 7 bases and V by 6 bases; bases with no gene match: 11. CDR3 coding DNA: TGTGCCAGCTCTCTCGCTGGGACAGCCAACGGGGAGCTGTTTTTT. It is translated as CASSLAGTANGELFF.

CDR3 sequence: CASSLTRSNYGYTF. CDR3 sequence (DNA): TGTGCCAGCAGTTTAACCAGATCTAACTATGGCTACACCTTC. The chain has TRBV28 and TRBJ1-2; D unclear. This CDR3 is built from 14 residues. The germline gives CDR1 MDHEN, CDR2 SYDVKM. Trimming removed 2 bases from V and 0 bases from J, with 7 bases in between.

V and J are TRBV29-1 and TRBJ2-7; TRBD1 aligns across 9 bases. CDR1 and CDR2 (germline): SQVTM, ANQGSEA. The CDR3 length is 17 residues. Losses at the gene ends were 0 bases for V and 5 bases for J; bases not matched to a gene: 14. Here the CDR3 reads CSVEDGDRDRYGNEQYF. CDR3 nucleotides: TGCAGCGTTGAAGATGGGGACAGGGACCGATATGGCAACGAGCAGTACTTC.

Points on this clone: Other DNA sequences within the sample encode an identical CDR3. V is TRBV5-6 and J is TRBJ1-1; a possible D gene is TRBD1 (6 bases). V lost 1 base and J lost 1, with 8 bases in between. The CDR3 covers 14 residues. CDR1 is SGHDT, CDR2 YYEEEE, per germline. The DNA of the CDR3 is TGTGCCAGCAGCTTGATAGGGGGGAACACTGAAGCTTTCTTT. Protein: CASSLIGGNTEAFF. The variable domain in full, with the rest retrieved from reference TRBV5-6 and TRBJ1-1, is DAGVTQSPTHLIKTRGQQVTLRCSPKSGHDTVSWYQQALGQGPQFIFQYYEEEERQRGNFPDRFSGHQFPNYSSELNVNALLLGDSALYLCASSLIGGNTEAFFGQGTRLTVV.

This CDR3 is CASSFSGTGVVEQYF. For the CDR3, the DNA is TGCGCCAGCAGCTTTTCCGGGACAGGGGTTGTGGAGCAGTACTTC. J is TRBJ2-7 and V is TRBV5-1; 10 nucleotides match TRBD1. CDR1 SGHRS and CDR2 YFSETQ come from the germline V gene. The CDR3 runs to 15 residues. J lost 7 bases, V lost 2 bases, and 9 bases had no gene match.

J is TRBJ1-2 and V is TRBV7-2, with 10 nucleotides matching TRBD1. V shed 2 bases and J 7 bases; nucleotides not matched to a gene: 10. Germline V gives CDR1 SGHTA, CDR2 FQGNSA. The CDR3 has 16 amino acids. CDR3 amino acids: CASSLTSTGGAFGYTF. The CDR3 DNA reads TGTGCCAGCAGCTTAACCTCGACAGGGGGCGCTTTTGGCTACACCTTC. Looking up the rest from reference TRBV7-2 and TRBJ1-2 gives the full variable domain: GAGVSQSPSNKVTEKGKDVELRCDPISGHTALYWYRQSLGQGLEFLIYFQGNSAPDKSGLPSDRFSAERTGGSVSTLTIQRTQQEDSAVYLCASSLTSTGGAFGYTFGSGTRLTVV.

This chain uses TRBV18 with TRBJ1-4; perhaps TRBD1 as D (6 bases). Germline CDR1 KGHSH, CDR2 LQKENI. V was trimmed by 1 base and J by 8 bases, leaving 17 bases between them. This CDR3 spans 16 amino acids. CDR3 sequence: CASSPLRGANNEKLFF. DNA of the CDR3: TGTGCCAGCTCACCACTTCGGGGGGCTAATAACGAAAAACTGTTTTTT.

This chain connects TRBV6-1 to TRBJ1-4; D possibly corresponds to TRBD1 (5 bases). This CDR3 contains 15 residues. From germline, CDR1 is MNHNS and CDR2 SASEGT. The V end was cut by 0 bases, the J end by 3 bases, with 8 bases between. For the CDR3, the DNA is TGTGCCAGCAGTGAAGCGCTAGGGGCTAATGAAAAACTGTTTTTT. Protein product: CASSEALGANEKLFF.

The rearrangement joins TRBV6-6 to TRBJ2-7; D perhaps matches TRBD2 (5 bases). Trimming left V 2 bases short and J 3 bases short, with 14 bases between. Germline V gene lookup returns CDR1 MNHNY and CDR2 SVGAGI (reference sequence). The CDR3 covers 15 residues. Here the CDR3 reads CASSYPRAKSYEQYF. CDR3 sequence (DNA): TGTGCCAGCAGTTACCCGAGGGCAAAGAGCTACGAGCAGTACTTC.

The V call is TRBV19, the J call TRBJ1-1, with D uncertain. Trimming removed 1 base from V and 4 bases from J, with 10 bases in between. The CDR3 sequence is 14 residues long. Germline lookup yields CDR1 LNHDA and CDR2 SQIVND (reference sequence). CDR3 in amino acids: CASSIVGFSTEAFF. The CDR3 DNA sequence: TGTGCCAGTAGTATAGTTGGTTTCAGCACTGAAGCTTTCTTT.

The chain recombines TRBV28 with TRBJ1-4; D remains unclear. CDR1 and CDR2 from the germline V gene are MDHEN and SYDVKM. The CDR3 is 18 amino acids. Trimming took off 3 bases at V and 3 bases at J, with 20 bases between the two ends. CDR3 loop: CASSFSWEDPWANEKLFF. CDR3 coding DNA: TGTGCCAGCAGTTTTAGTTGGGAGGACCCTTGGGCTAATGAAAAACTGTTTTTT.

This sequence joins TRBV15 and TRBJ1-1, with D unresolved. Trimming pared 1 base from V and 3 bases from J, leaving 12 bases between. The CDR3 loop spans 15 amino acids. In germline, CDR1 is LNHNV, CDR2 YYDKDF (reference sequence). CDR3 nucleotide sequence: TGTGCCACCAGCAGAGCGGGCCTCGGGGACACTGAAGCTTTCTTT. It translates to CATSRAGLGDTEAFF.

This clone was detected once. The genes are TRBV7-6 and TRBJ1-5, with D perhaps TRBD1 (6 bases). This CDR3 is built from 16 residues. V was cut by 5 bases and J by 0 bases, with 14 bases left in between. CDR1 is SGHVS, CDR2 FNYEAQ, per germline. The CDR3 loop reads CASSPKRQVSNQPQHF. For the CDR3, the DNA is TGTGCCAGCAGCCCCAAGAGACAGGTTAGCAATCAGCCCCAGCATTTT. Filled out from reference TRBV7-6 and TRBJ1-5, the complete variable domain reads GAGVSQSPRYKVTKRGQDVALRCDPISGHVSLYWYRQALGQGPEFLTYFNYEAQQDKSGLPNDRFSAERPEGSISTLTIQRTEQRDSAMYRCASSPKRQVSNQPQHFGDGTRLSIL.

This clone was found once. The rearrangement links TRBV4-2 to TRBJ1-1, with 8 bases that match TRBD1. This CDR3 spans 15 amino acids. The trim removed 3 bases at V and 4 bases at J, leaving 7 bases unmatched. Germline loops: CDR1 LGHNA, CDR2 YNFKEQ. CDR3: CASSQETGVFTEAFF. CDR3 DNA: TGTGCCAGCAGCCAGGAGACAGGGGTGTTCACTGAAGCTTTCTTT.

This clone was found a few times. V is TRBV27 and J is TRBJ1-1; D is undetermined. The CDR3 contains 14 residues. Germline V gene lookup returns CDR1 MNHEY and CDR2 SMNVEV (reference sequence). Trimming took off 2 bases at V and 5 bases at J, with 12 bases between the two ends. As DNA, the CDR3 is TGTGCCAGCAGTTTACGCCACCCGGGAACTGAAGCTTTCTTT. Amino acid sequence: CASSLRHPGTEAFF.

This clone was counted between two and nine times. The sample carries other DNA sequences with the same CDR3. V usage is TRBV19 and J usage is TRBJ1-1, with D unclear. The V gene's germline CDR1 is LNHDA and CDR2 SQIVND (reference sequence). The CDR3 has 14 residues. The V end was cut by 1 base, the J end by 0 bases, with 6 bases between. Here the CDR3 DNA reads TGTGCCAGTAGTATAGTAGCTGTGAACACTGAAGCTTTCTTT. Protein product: CASSIVAVNTEAFF.

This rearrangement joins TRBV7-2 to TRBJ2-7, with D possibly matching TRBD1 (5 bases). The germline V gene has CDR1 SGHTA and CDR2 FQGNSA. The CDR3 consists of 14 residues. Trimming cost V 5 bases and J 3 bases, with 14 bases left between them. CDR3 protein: CASSAFRQNYEQYF. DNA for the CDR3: TGTGCCAGCAGCGCCTTTAGACAGAACTACGAGCAGTACTTC. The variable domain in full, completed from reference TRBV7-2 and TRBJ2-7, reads GAGVSQSPSNKVTEKGKDVELRCDPISGHTALYWYRQSLGQGLEFLIYFQGNSAPDKSGLPSDRFSAERTGGSVSTLTIQRTQQEDSAVYLCASSAFRQNYEQYFGPGTRLTVT.

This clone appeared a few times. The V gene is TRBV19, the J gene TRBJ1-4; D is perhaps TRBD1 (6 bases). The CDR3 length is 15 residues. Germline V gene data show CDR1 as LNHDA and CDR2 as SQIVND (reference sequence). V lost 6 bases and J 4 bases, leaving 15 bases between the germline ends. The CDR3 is CASSIPGHFNEKLFF. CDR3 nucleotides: TGTGCCAGTAGCATACCGGGACACTTTAATGAAAAACTGTTTTTT. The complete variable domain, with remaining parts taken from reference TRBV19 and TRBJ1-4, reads DGGITQSPKYLFRKEGQNVTLSCEQNLNHDAMYWYRQDPGQGLRLIYYSQIVNDFQKGDIAEGYSVSREKKESFPLTVTSAQKNPTAFYLCASSIPGHFNEKLFFGSGTQLSVL.

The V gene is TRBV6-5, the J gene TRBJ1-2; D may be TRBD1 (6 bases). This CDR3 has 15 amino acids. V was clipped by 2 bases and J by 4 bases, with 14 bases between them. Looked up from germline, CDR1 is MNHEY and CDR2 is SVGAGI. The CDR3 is CASSYIEDRFYGYTF. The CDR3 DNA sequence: TGTGCCAGCAGTTACATAGAGGACAGATTCTATGGCTACACCTTC.

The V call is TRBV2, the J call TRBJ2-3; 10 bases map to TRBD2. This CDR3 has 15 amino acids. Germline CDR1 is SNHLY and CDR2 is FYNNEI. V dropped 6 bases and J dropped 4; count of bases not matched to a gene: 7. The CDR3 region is CASRRAGGPADTQYF. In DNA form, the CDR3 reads TGTGCCAGCAGGAGAGCGGGGGGGCCGGCAGATACGCAGTATTTT.

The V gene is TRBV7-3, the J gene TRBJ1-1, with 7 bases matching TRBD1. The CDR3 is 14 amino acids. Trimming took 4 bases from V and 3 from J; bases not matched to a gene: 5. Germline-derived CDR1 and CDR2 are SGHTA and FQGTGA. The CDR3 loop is CASSWQGGDTEAFF. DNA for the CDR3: TGTGCCAGCAGCTGGCAGGGGGGAGACACTGAAGCTTTCTTT.

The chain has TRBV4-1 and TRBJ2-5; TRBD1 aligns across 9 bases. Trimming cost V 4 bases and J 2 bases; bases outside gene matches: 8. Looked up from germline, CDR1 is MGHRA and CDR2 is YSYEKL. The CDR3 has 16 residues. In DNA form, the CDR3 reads TGCGCCAGCAGCCGAAGAACCGGGACAGGGCAAGAGACCCAGTACTTC. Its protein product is CASSRRTGTGQETQYF.